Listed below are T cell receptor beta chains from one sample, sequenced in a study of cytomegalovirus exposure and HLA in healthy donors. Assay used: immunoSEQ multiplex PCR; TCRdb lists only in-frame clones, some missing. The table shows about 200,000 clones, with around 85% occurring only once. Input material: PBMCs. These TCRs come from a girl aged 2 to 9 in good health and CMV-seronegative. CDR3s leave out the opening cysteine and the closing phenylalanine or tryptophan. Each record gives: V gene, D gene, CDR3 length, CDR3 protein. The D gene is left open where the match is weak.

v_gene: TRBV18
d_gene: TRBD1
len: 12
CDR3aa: ASSPRQGAEGYT

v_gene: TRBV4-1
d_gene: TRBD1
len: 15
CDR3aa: ASSHPGQGPTNEKLF

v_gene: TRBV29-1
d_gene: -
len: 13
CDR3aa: SAQPNLGNTGELF

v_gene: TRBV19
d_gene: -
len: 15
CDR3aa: ASSIAPPRSSYNEQF

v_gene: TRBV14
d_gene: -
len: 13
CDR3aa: ASSQGLHSGNTIY

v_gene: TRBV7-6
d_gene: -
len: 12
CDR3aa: ASSLSTGETEAF

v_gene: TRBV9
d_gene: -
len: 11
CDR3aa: ASSEGGGTEAF

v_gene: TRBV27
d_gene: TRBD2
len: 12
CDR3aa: ASSLGGGIETQY

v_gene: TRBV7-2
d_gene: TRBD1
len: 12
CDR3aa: ASSANRGTGELF

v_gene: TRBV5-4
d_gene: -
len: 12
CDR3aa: ASSGGQTTPEAF

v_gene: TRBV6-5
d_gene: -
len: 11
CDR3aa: ASSYRGDQPQH

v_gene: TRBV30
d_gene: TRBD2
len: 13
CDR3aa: AWTRGLAGGETQY

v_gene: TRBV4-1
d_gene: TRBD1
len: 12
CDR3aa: ASSRNRGPGELF